This T cell receptor (beta chain) was recovered during a study of cytomegalovirus exposure and HLA in healthy donors. The PCR contained 60 Vbeta and 13 Jbeta primers. TCRdb's table, derived via immunoSEQ multiplex PCR, lists solely in-frame clones and lacks some. The repertoire includes roughly 130,000 clones, 80% to 85% of them detected once, and around 0.7% sits in the top ten. The receptor was derived from a man aged 18-30 years in good health and CMV-seronegative. Sequences were obtained from PBMCs.

The CDR3 loop reads CASSFQTDTNSPLHF. The CDR3 DNA is TGTGCCAGCAGCTTTCAGACAGACACCAATTCACCCCTCCACTTT. The gene calls are TRBV7-2 and TRBJ1-6; a weak D match, TRBD1 (5 bases). The CDR3 consists of 15 residues. With 3 bases removed from V and 7 bases from J, the gap between germline ends came to 13 bases. The V gene's germline CDR1 is SGHTA and CDR2 FQGNSA.